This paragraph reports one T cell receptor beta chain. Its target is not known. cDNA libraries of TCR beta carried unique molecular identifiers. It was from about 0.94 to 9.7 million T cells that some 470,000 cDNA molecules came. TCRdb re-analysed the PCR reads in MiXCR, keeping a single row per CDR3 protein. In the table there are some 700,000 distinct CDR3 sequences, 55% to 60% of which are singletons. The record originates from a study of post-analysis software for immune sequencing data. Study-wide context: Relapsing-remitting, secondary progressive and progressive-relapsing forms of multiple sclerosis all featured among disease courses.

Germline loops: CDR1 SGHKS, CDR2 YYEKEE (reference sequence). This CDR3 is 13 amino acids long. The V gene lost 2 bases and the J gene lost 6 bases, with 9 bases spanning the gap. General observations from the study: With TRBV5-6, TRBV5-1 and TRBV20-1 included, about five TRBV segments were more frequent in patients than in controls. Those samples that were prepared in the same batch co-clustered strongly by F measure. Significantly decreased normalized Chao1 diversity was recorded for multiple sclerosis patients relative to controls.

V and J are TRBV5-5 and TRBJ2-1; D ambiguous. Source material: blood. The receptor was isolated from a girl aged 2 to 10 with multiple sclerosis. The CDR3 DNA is TGTGCCAGCAGCTTTGCACTTCCCAATGAGCAGTTCTTC. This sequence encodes CASSFALPNEQFF.